The 16 T cell receptor beta chains below come from one sample, sequenced in a study of cytomegalovirus exposure and HLA in healthy donors. Repertoires were generated with immunoSEQ multiplex PCR, while TCRdb's copy carries only in-frame clones and drops some. Of 100,000 to 150,000 clones in the sample, roughly nine tenths were seen once. Sequenced sample: PBMCs. The receptors shown here come from a woman aged 18-29 years in good health and CMV-seronegative.

V is TRBV9 and J is TRBJ2-3, with TRBD2 matching over 10 bases. Germline-derived CDR1 and CDR2 are SGDLS and YYNGEE. The CDR3 loop spans 19 amino acids. With 5 bases clipped from V and 2 bases from J, the junction kept 17 bases outside the gene matches. Here the CDR3 reads CASRRTGAAGLAPTDTQYF. Here the CDR3 DNA reads TGTGCCAGCAGGCGGACAGGAGCTGCGGGACTAGCGCCCACAGATACGCAGTATTTT.

The V call is TRBV7-9, the J call TRBJ1-2; tentative D call: TRBD1 (5 bases). The CDR3 length is 15 residues. CDR1 and CDR2 (germline): SEHNR, FQNEAQ (reference sequence). V was cut by 1 base and J by 6 bases, with 15 bases left in between. CDR3 in amino acids: CASSLGQGSGHGYTF. CDR3 nucleotide sequence: TGTGCCAGCAGCTTAGGGCAGGGTTCCGGCCATGGCTACACCTTC. Using reference TRBV7-9 and TRBJ1-2 for the parts outside the CDR3, the full variable domain is DTGVSQNPRHKITKRGQNVTFRCDPISEHNRLYWYRQTLGQGPEFLTYFQNEAQLEKSRLLSDRFSAERPKGSFSTLEIQRTEQGDSAMYLCASSLGQGSGHGYTFGSGTRLTVV.

The V and J genes are TRBV25-1 and TRBJ2-3; 8 bases agree with TRBD2. In germline, CDR1 is MGHDK, CDR2 SYGVNS. The CDR3 spans 18 residues. V lost 2 bases and J lost 6; bases outside the gene matches: 16. The DNA for the CDR3 is TGTGCCAGCAGTGAAGGGGGCCAGCGGGGGCGAGGGTCGGATACGCAGTATTTT. It is translated as CASSEGGQRGRGSDTQYF.

The chain combines TRBV19 with TRBJ2-3; the match to TRBD1 covers 7 bases. Germline V gene lookup returns CDR1 LNHDA and CDR2 SQIVND (reference sequence). The CDR3 is 16 residues long. J lost 1 base, V lost 3 bases, and 7 bases had no gene match. CDR3 bases: TGTGCCAGTAGTATTGGCAGGGGGTACCGCACAGATACGCAGTATTTT. Residues: CASSIGRGYRTDTQYF.

The V gene is TRBV11-2, the J gene TRBJ2-1; a weak D match, TRBD2 (5 bases). Per the germline V gene, CDR1 is SGHAT and CDR2 is FQNNGV. V gave up 5 bases and J gave up 5 bases, with 19 bases separating them. The CDR3 spans 16 residues. CDR3 bases: TGTGCCAGCAGCCGGAGGCGGACGGACGAGCACAATGAGCAGTTCTTC. The encoded protein is CASSRRRTDEHNEQFF.

This clone appeared a single time. This chain links TRBV21-1 with TRBJ2-7; TRBD2 was called by the table and not checked on the DNA. TRBV21-1 is a known pseudogene. This CDR3 is 15 amino acids long. This CDR3 is CAKPPGLAGSYEQYF. Written as DNA, the CDR3 is TGTGCCAAGCCGCCGGGACTAGCGGGCTCCTACGAGCAGTACTTC.

The V call is TRBV4-3, the J call TRBJ1-1; the D gene is possibly TRBD1 (5 bases). Germline-derived CDR1 and CDR2 are LGHNA and YSLEER. Trimming stripped 4 bases from V and 3 bases from J, with 12 bases between. CDR3 length: 14 amino acids. Here the CDR3 reads CASSPEWGDTEAFF. CDR3 DNA: TGCGCCAGCAGCCCAGAGTGGGGGGACACTGAAGCTTTCTTT.

In this sample, this clone turned up a few times. The chain carries TRBV2 and TRBJ1-5; D possibly corresponds to TRBD1 (6 bases). The length of the CDR3 is 13 residues. Germline V gene lookup returns CDR1 SNHLY and CDR2 FYNNEI. V was shortened by 7 bases and J by 6 bases, with 13 bases between the two germline ends. The CDR3 loop reads CASTQGIGQPQHF. The CDR3 bases are TGTGCCAGCACCCAGGGGATAGGTCAGCCCCAGCATTTT.

The chain has TRBV6-1 and TRBJ1-1; no clear D gene. Germline CDR1 reads MNHNS; CDR2 reads SASEGT. Trimming stripped 1 base from V and 0 bases from J, with 12 bases between. The CDR3 contains 16 residues. The CDR3 DNA sequence: TGTGCCAGCAGTGAAGGGAGCAGCTACATGAACACTGAAGCTTTCTTT. Protein product: CASSEGSSYMNTEAFF.

The rearrangement links TRBV28 to TRBJ2-2; 9 nucleotides match TRBD1. The CDR3 loop spans 15 amino acids. J gave up 7 bases and V 4 bases, and 7 bases lay outside the gene matches. Germline V gene data show CDR1 as MDHEN and CDR2 as SYDVKM. CDR3 amino acids: CASSSRQGVVGELFF. In DNA form, the CDR3 reads TGTGCCAGCAGTTCTCGACAGGGGGTAGTCGGGGAGCTGTTTTTT.

The chain carries TRBV19 and TRBJ1-5; 11 bases map to TRBD1. CDR1 is LNHDA, CDR2 SQIVND, per germline (reference sequence). The CDR3 spans 14 residues. The V segment lost 7 bases and the J segment 6 bases; nucleotides outside the gene matches: 5. The DNA for the CDR3 is TGTGCCAGTACCGGGACAGGGGGGGGTCAGCCCCAGCATTTT. This encodes CASTGTGGGQPQHF.

The rearrangement links TRBV29-1 to TRBJ2-3, with 9 nucleotides matching TRBD2. The CDR3 contains 13 residues. The trim removed 6 bases at V and 2 bases at J, leaving 3 bases unmatched. Per the germline V gene, CDR1 is SQVTM and CDR2 is ANQGSEA. The chain's CDR3 is CSVSSGATDTQYF. CDR3 nucleotide sequence: TGCAGCGTGTCTAGCGGGGCCACAGATACGCAGTATTTT.

This chain uses TRBV19 with TRBJ1-6; D is unresolved. Germline CDR1 and CDR2: LNHDA and SQIVND (reference sequence). Trimming removed 5 bases from V and 11 bases from J, with 19 bases in between. The CDR3 totals 15 residues. CDR3 loop: CASSPRTVWEAPLHF. The CDR3 nucleotides are TGTGCCAGTAGTCCAAGGACGGTCTGGGAGGCACCCCTCCACTTT.

This clone was picked up one time. The CDR3 loop reads CAEGARRSPLHF. DNA of the CDR3: TGTGCCGAGGGGGCCAGGAGGTCACCCCTCCACTTT. The rearrangement uses TRBV30 and TRBJ1-6; 7 bases align to TRBD1. V dropped 8 bases and J dropped 10; count of bases not matched to a gene: 8. Germline CDR1 reads GTSNPN; CDR2 reads SVGIG (reference sequence). The CDR3 contains 12 residues.

The rearrangement uses TRBV29-1 and TRBJ1-1; D is undetermined. Germline V gives CDR1 SQVTM, CDR2 ANQGSEA. The V gene lost 4 bases and the J gene lost 5 bases, with 11 bases spanning the gap. The CDR3 spans 12 residues. CDR3 in amino acids: CSVARSGTEAFF. The CDR3 region has the DNA TGCAGCGTTGCCCGGAGTGGGACTGAAGCTTTCTTT.

The chain uses TRBV10-1 and TRBJ2-2, with D possibly matching TRBD2 (5 bases). The CDR3 length is 16 residues. V was trimmed by 6 bases and J by 5 bases, leaving 19 bases between them. The germline V gene encodes CDR1 WNHNN and CDR2 SYGVQD (reference sequence). CDR3 DNA sequence: TGCGCCAGCAGCCCGGGCTCAACTAGGTATACCGGGGAGCTGTTTTTT. Encoded protein: CASSPGSTRYTGELFF.